This is a list of T cell receptor beta chains from one sample in a study of CD8+CD57+ T cells in acquired aplastic anemia. From the reads, TCRdb called clonotypes with MiXCR, one entry per CDR3 protein. The table has about 190,000 distinct CDR3 sequences, 48% seen once. Sequencing input: sorted CD4+, CD8+, or CD8+CD57+ T cells (not recorded which) from PBMCs. These receptors were collected from a human donor with aplastic anemia. CDR3s include the opening cysteine and the closing phenylalanine or tryptophan.

J | V | CDR3
TRBJ1-1 | TRBV29-1 | CSVAAGGLNTEAFF
TRBJ2-3 | TRBV10-3 | CASGDGVGTDTQYF
TRBJ1-4 | TRBV19 | CASSARWETNEKLFF
TRBJ2-7 | TRBV12-3/TRBV12-4 | CASSPRQGFDEQYF
TRBJ2-7 | TRBV19 | CASSIDRGWDEQYF
TRBJ2-2 | TRBV5-4 | CASSFEAGNTGELFF
TRBJ2-1 | TRBV10-3 | CAISDAESSYNEQFF
TRBJ1-1 | TRBV3-1 | CASSLRQGAQTEAFF
TRBJ1-6 | TRBV2 | CASSVEDTGSPLHF
TRBJ1-5 | TRBV10-3 | CAISERGTASNQPQHF